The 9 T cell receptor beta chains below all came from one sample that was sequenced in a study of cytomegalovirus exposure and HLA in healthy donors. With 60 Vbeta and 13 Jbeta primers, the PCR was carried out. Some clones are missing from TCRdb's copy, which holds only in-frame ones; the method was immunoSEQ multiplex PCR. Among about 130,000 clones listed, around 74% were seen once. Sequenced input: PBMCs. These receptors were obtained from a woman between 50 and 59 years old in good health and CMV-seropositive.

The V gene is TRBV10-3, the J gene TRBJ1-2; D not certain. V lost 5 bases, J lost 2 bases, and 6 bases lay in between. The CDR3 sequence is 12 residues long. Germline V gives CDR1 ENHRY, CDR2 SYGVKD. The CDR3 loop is CAISRGNYGYTF. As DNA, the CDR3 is TGTGCCATCAGTAGAGGGAACTATGGCTACACCTTC.

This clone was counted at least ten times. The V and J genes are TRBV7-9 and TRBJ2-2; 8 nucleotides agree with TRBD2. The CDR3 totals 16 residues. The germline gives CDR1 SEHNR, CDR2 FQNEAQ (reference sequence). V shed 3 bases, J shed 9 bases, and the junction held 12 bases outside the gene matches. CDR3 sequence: CASSLSDGGAGRELFF. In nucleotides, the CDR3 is TGTGCCAGCAGCTTGTCTGACGGGGGGGCTGGCCGGGAGCTGTTTTTT.

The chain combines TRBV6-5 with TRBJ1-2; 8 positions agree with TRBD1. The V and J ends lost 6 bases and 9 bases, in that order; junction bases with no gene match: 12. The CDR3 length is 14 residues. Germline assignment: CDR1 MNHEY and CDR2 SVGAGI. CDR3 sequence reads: CASSPQGEPLRYTF. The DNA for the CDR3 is TGTGCCAGCAGCCCACAGGGGGAGCCTCTTCGCTACACCTTC.

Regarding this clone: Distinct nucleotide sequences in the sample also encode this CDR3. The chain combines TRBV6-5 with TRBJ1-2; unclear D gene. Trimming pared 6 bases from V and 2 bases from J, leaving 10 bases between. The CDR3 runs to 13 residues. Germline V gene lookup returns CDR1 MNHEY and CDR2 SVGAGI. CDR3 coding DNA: TGTGCCAGCAGGAGGACGGGGAACTATGGCTACACCTTC. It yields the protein CASRRTGNYGYTF.

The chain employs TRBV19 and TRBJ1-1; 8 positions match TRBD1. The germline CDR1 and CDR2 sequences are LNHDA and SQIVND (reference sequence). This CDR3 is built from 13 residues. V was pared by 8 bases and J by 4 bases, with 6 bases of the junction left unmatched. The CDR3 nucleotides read TGTGCCAGTCAGACAGGGGCGCTCACTGAAGCTTTCTTT. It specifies CASQTGALTEAFF. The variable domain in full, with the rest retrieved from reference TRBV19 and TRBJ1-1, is DGGITQSPKYLFRKEGQNVTLSCEQNLNHDAMYWYRQDPGQGLRLIYYSQIVNDFQKGDIAEGYSVSREKKESFPLTVTSAQKNPTAFYLCASQTGALTEAFFGQGTRLTVV.

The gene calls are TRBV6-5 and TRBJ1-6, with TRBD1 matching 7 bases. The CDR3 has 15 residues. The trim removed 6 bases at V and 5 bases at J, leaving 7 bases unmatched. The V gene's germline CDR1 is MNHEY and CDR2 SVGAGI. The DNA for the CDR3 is TGTGCCAGCAGAGACCGGACAGGTCATAATTCACCCCTCCACTTT. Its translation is CASRDRTGHNSPLHF.

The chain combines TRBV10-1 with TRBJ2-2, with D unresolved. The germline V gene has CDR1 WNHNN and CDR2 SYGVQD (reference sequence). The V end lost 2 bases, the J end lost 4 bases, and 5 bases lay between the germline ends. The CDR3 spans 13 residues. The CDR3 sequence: CASSEAATGELFF. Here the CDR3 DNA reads TGCGCCAGCAGTGAGGCGGCCACCGGGGAGCTGTTTTTT.

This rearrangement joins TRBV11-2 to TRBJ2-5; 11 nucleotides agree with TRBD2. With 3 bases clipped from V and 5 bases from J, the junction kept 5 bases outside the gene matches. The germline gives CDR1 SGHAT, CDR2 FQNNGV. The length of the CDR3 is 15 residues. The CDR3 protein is CASSFLAGGPETQYF. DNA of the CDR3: TGTGCCAGCAGCTTTCTAGCGGGGGGTCCGGAGACCCAGTACTTC.

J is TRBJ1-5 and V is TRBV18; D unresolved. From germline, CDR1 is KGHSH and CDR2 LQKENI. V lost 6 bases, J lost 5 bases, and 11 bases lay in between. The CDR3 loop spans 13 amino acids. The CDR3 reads CASSPSEDQPQHF. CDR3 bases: TGTGCCAGCTCCCCAAGTGAGGATCAGCCCCAGCATTTT.